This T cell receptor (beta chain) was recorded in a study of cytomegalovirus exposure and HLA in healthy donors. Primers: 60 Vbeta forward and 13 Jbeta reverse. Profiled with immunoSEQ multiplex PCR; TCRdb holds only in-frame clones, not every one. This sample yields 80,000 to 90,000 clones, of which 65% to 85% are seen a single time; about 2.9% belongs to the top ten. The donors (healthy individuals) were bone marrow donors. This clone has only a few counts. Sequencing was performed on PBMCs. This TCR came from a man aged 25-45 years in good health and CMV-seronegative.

In nucleotides, the CDR3 is TGTGCCATCAGTACTTTACAGGGGGCTACGGATTTTGCTGAAGCTTTCTTT. Its translation is CAISTLQGATDFAEAFF. This chain links TRBV10-3 with TRBJ1-1, with 9 bases lining up with TRBD1. Germline-derived CDR1 and CDR2 are ENHRY and SYGVKD. The V gene end was trimmed by 5 bases and the J gene end by 6 bases; junction bases not matched to a gene: 16. This CDR3 is built from 17 residues.